The rows below give T cell receptor beta chains drawn from one sample of a study of T cell changes during pregnancy in multiple sclerosis. Sequencing was performed with immunoSEQ multiplex PCR; in TCRdb, only in-frame clones are kept and a portion is missing. The top ten hold around 0.79% of the sample, which has roughly 97,000 clones, approximately 90% seen once. The sequences come from peripheral blood, collected in the second trimester of pregnancy. The source is a female donor in good health, enrolled as a control in a pregnancy study. The CDR3 runs from the conserved cysteine through the conserved F or W. Each record gives: V gene, J gene, D gene, clone size, CDR3 protein, CDR3 DNA. The D gene is left open where the match is weak. Not every row has a clone size; where given, it reads once, few, many or a size class.

TRBV19	TRBJ1-1	NA	NA	CASSIGGGTEAFF	TGTGCCAGTAGTATTGGGGGGGGGACTGAAGCTTTCTTT
TRBV5-6	TRBJ2-7	TRBD1	NA	CASSPRGYEQYF	TGTGCCAGCAGCCCCAGGGGGTACGAGCAGTACTTC
TRBV19	TRBJ1-5	NA	NA	CASSSGSNSNQPQHF	TGTGCCAGTAGTAGCGGGAGTAACAGCAATCAGCCCCAGCATTTT
TRBV27	TRBJ2-1	NA	NA	CASSPRDTYNEQFF	TGTGCCAGCAGTCCCCGGGACACGTACAATGAGCAGTTCTTC
TRBV7-9	TRBJ1-1	NA	few	CASSLERGVNTEAFF	TGTGCCAGCAGCTTAGAACGGGGTGTGAACACTGAAGCTTTCTTT
TRBV21-1	TRBJ1-3	NA	NA	CASSRGQGTYGDSGNTIYF	TGTGCCAGCAGCAGAGGACAGGGGACTTATGGAGACTCTGGAAACACCATATATTTT
TRBV5-4	TRBJ1-2	NA	NA	CASTTLGGGSSGYTF	TGTGCCAGCACCACCCTCGGGGGGGGGTCTAGTGGCTACACCTTC
TRBV30	TRBJ1-2	TRBD1	NA	CAWRTGYGYTF	TGTGCCTGGAGGACAGGGTATGGCTACACCTTC
TRBV5-5	TRBJ1-2	TRBD1	NA	CASSLTGVNYGYTF	TGTGCCAGCAGCTTGACAGGGGTTAACTATGGCTACACCTTC
TRBV6-1	TRBJ2-5	NA	NA	CASSADWAQETQYF	TGTGCCAGCAGCGCGGACTGGGCTCAAGAGACCCAGTACTTC
TRBV9	TRBJ2-7	NA	NA	CASSPNALGHYEQYF	TGTGCCAGCAGCCCAAATGCCCTGGGGCACTACGAGCAGTACTTC
TRBV4-1	TRBJ1-5	NA	once	CASSQDSPGSSNQPQHF	TGCGCCAGCAGCCAAGATAGCCCGGGATCGAGCAATCAGCCCCAGCATTTT
TRBV4-1	TRBJ1-2	NA	NA	CASSQDGVYEGYTF	TGCGCCAGCAGCCAAGACGGGGTTTACGAGGGCTACACCTTC
TRBV5-1	TRBJ1-2	NA	NA	CASRTGTTSYGYTF	TGCGCCAGCAGGACCGGGACTACGAGCTATGGCTACACCTTC
TRBV29-1	TRBJ1-2	NA	NA	CSVTPLQGEPNYGYTF	TGCAGCGTTACCCCCCTACAGGGAGAACCTAACTATGGCTACACCTTC
TRBV5-1	TRBJ2-1	TRBD2	NA	CASSLYTLAGSRNEQFF	TGCGCCAGCAGCTTGTATACGCTAGCGGGGTCGCGGAATGAGCAGTTCTTC
TRBV5-1	TRBJ1-5	TRBD1	NA	CASSPGQGAGQPQHF	TGCGCCAGCAGTCCCGGACAGGGGGCAGGGCAGCCCCAGCATTTT
TRBV6-8	TRBJ2-2	TRBD1	NA	CASRIRDRNTGELFF	TGTGCCAGCAGAATCCGGGACAGGAACACCGGGGAGCTGTTTTTT
TRBV2	TRBJ2-1	TRBD2	NA	CASSQYGTSGVRVFF	TGTGCCAGCAGCCAATACGGGACTAGCGGGGTGAGGGTTTTCTTC
TRBV25-1	TRBJ1-1	NA	NA	CASSDDYGWNTEAFF	TGTGCCAGCAGTGACGATTACGGGTGGAACACTGAAGCTTTCTTT
TRBV28	TRBJ2-1	NA	NA	CASSPQTHREQFF	TGTGCCAGCAGTCCCCAGACTCATCGTGAGCAGTTCTTC
TRBV9	TRBJ1-1	NA	NA	CASSVLGRGTEAFF	TGTGCCAGCAGCGTACTGGGAAGGGGGACTGAAGCTTTCTTT
TRBV5-4	TRBJ1-3	TRBD1	NA	CASSRDRATGNTIYF	TGTGCCAGCAGCCGGGACAGGGCAACTGGAAACACCATATATTTT
TRBV7-9	TRBJ1-2	NA	NA	CASSFTAQKWTF	TGTGCCAGCAGCTTCACAGCCCAGAAGTGGACCTTC
TRBV2	TRBJ1-2	TRBD1	NA	CASSQGAAYGYTF	TGTGCCAGCAGCCAGGGGGCCGCCTATGGCTACACCTTC
TRBV7-7	TRBJ2-1	TRBD2	NA	CASSPNLERGGNEQFF	TGTGCCAGCAGCCCGAATCTAGAGCGGGGGGGGAATGAGCAGTTCTTC
TRBV6-5	TRBJ1-2	TRBD1	once	CASRQTGGSRGYTF	TGTGCCAGCAGACAGACAGGGGGATCACGTGGCTACACCTTC
TRBV4-2	TRBJ1-2	NA	NA	CASSQEVGGAYGYTF	TGTGCCAGCAGCCAAGAGGTCGGGGGGGCATATGGCTACACCTTC
TRBV29-1	TRBJ1-2	NA	NA	CSAREGDNYGYTF	TGCAGCGCCCGAGAGGGGGACAACTATGGCTACACCTTC
TRBV18	TRBJ2-5	TRBD2	NA	CASSPLRRGTQETQYF	TGTGCCAGCTCACCACTGCGGCGGGGGACTCAAGAGACCCAGTACTTC
TRBV5-6	TRBJ2-6	NA	once	CASSLVGGRYSGANVLTF	TGTGCCAGCAGCTTGGTGGGAGGCCGGTACTCTGGGGCCAACGTCCTGACTTTC
TRBV12-2	TRBJ1-2	NA	NA	CASRYSSVRTGESGYTF	TGTGCAAGTCGTTATAGTTCTGTCCGGACAGGGGAGTCTGGCTACACCTTC
TRBV5-1	TRBJ2-3	NA	NA	CASSFSRYTDTQYF	TGCGCCAGCAGCTTTAGCCGATACACAGATACGCAGTATTTT
TRBV7-2	TRBJ1-2	TRBD1	NA	CASSLARGPEGYTF	TGTGCCAGCAGCTTAGCGAGGGGGCCAGAAGGCTACACCTTC
TRBV19	TRBJ2-2	TRBD2	few	CASKAGGANTGELFF	TGTGCCAGCAAAGCGGGGGGCGCGAACACCGGGGAGCTGTTTTTT
TRBV7-8	TRBJ2-7	TRBD2	NA	CASSLWTSGSSYEQYF	TGTGCCAGCAGCCTTTGGACTAGCGGGAGCTCCTACGAGCAGTACTTC
TRBV4-1	TRBJ2-7	NA	NA	CASSQGAGNSYEQYF	TGCGCCAGCAGCCAGGGGGCAGGGAACTCCTACGAGCAGTACTTC